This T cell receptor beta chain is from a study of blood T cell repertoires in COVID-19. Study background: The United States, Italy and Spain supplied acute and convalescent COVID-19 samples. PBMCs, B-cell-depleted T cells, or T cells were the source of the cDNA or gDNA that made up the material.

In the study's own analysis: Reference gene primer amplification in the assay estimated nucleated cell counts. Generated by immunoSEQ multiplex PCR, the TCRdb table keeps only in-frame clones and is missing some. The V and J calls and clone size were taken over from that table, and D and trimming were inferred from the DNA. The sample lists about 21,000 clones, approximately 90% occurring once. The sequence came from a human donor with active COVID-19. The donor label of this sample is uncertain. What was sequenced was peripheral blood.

This CDR3 is CASSLEGLASYEQYF. For the CDR3, the DNA is TGTGCCAGCAGCTTAGAGGGACTAGCATCCTACGAGCAGTACTTC. The V gene is TRBV7-2, the J gene TRBJ2-7; 9 nucleotides align to TRBD2. J gave up 1 base and V 1 base, and 2 bases lay outside the gene matches. Germline V CDR1 and CDR2: SGHTA, FQGNSA. The CDR3 runs to 15 residues.